The rows below give T cell receptor beta chains drawn from one sample of a study of blood T cell repertoires in COVID-19. Only in-frame clones appear in the TCRdb table, and some are missing; sequencing was by immunoSEQ multiplex PCR. In the table there are 25,000 or so clones, approximately 94% of which are singletons. The sample taken for sequencing was peripheral blood. Receptors originate from a woman between 50 and 59 years old with active COVID-19. Each CDR3 is given without its conserved first and last residue. Size tells how often a clone was seen (once, few, many) or the class of an expanded clone, and some rows leave it out.

>TRBV4-1|TRBJ1-2|NA
ASSQDNAADFDGYT
>TRBV20-1|TRBJ2-7|NA
SASSGQSYEQY
>TRBV19|TRBJ2-3|NA
ASQLAEVTDTQY
>TRBV28|TRBJ1-5|NA
ASSHQDRASYSNQPQH
>TRBV7-2|TRBJ2-1|NA
ASSLAPTSHSSYNEQF
>TRBV5-1|TRBJ2-1|once
ASRPDFSEGNEQF
>TRBV2|TRBJ2-5|NA
ASSARDRETQY
>TRBV5-1|TRBJ2-2|NA
ASSWGLAENTGELF
>TRBV6-1|TRBJ1-1|NA
ASSELQGSGWAF
>TRBV20-1|TRBJ2-1|NA
SASYYNEQF
>TRBV3-1/TRBV3-2|TRBJ2-5|NA
ASSQGVAGETQY
>TRBV19|TRBJ1-2|NA
ASSIGRINYGYT
>TRBV5-1|TRBJ1-6|NA
ASSRGTVSSYNSPLH
>TRBV5-4|TRBJ2-1|NA
ASSLDRSAYNEQF
>TRBV7-9|TRBJ1-4|NA
ASSEQGMGEKLF
>TRBV27|TRBJ2-7|NA
ASSSGRALYEQY
>TRBV6-6|TRBJ2-1|NA
ASSSTGTGVYNEQF
>TRBV20-1|TRBJ1-2|NA
SVGVNYGYT
>TRBV7-9|TRBJ2-1|NA
ASSPRRGLVLNEQF
>TRBV2|TRBJ2-5|NA
ASSAGLAATGETQY
>TRBV18|TRBJ2-5|NA
ASSPPLGGQETQY
>TRBV28|TRBJ1-4|NA
ASSFHGTGVNEKLF
>TRBV6-1|TRBJ2-6|NA
ASSAASGQGARANVLT
>TRBV19|TRBJ2-3|NA
ASSTRGQGSTDTQY
>TRBV2|TRBJ2-5|NA
ASSAGTSGETQY
>TRBV7-9|TRBJ2-4|NA
ASSRWTSGGDLAKNIQY
>TRBV10-3|TRBJ1-1|NA
AISETGVNTEAF
>TRBV18|TRBJ2-7|NA
ASSPHLDRVPTEQY
>TRBV19|TRBJ2-2|NA
ASTGGPSTGELF
>TRBV28|TRBJ1-2|NA
ASRGGQASDSGYT
>TRBV25-1|TRBJ2-1|NA
ASSGGWLARNEQF
>TRBV4-2|TRBJ1-5|NA
ASSQEGTGGNQPQH
>TRBV27|TRBJ1-5|NA
ASSFSGQPQH
>TRBV3-1/TRBV3-2|TRBJ1-2|NA
ASSQGTVNYGYT
>TRBV7-2|TRBJ2-1|NA
ASSRGGRGLHNEQF
>TRBV2|TRBJ2-1|NA
ASNPGGGRSRGYNEQF
>TRBV5-4|TRBJ2-3|NA
ASSPGLAGSSTDTQY
>TRBV5-1|TRBJ1-4|NA
ARSLDGGGEKLF
>TRBV3-1/TRBV3-2|TRBJ1-2|NA
ASSQHGGNYGYT
>TRBV29-1|TRBJ2-7|NA
SVEDRDRVSYEQY
>TRBV6-6|TRBJ2-7|NA
ASSYSSGSDVYEQY
>TRBV11-2|TRBJ1-4|NA
ASSLDWVGSNEKLF
>TRBV6-5|TRBJ1-3|NA
ASSSMLASGNTIY
>TRBV6-1|TRBJ1-1|NA
ASSEPSTGDTEAF
>TRBV7-9|TRBJ1-4|NA
ASRGREKLF
>TRBV5-1|TRBJ1-2|NA
ASSHDSPAGYT